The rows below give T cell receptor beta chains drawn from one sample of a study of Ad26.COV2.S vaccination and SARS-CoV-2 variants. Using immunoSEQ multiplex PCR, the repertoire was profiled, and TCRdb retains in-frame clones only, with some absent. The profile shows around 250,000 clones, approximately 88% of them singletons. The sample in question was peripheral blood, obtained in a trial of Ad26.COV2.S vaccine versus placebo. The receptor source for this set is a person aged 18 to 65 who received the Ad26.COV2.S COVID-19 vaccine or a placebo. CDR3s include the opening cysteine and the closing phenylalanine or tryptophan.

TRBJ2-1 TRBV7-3 CASSLGTSNGEQFF
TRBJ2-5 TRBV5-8 CASSSGVVAAPGGETQYF
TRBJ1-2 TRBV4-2 CASSRFPQGMGGYTF
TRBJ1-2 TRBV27 CASSSQLTGWDGYTF
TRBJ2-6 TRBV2 CASSKQVAGANVLTF
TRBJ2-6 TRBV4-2 CASSQEDRGSGANVLTF
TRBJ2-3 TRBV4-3 CASSPRLGRDTQYF
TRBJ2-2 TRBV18 CASSQGITGELFF
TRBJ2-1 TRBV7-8 CASSYRLAATPTDSNEQFF
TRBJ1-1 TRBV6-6 CASSYPGKSLEAFF
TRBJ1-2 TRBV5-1 CASSSELGQGEYGYTF
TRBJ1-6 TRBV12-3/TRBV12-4 CASSFIDNSPLHF
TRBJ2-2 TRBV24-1 CATSDSRLAAGELFF
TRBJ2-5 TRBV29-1 CSGTGLQETQYF
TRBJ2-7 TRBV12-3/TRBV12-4 CASSLAGAREQYF
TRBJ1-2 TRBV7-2 CAYRDLYGYTF
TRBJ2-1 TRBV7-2 CASSLLNEQFF
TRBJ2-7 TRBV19 CASSIGTAGGRLQYF
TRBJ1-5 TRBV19 CASSIGRYSNQPQHF
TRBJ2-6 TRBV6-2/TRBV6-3 CASSMGGGGANVLTF
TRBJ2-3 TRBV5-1 CASVSGGLTDTQYF
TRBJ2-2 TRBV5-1 CASSLSDSTGELFF
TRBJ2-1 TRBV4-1 CASSQDIGRAAYNEQFF
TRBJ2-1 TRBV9 CASSVTYNEQFF
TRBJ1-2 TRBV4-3 CASSHSGTNYGYTF
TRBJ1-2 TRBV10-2 CASSVRGRDGYTF
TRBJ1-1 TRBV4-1 CASSGLPNTEAFF